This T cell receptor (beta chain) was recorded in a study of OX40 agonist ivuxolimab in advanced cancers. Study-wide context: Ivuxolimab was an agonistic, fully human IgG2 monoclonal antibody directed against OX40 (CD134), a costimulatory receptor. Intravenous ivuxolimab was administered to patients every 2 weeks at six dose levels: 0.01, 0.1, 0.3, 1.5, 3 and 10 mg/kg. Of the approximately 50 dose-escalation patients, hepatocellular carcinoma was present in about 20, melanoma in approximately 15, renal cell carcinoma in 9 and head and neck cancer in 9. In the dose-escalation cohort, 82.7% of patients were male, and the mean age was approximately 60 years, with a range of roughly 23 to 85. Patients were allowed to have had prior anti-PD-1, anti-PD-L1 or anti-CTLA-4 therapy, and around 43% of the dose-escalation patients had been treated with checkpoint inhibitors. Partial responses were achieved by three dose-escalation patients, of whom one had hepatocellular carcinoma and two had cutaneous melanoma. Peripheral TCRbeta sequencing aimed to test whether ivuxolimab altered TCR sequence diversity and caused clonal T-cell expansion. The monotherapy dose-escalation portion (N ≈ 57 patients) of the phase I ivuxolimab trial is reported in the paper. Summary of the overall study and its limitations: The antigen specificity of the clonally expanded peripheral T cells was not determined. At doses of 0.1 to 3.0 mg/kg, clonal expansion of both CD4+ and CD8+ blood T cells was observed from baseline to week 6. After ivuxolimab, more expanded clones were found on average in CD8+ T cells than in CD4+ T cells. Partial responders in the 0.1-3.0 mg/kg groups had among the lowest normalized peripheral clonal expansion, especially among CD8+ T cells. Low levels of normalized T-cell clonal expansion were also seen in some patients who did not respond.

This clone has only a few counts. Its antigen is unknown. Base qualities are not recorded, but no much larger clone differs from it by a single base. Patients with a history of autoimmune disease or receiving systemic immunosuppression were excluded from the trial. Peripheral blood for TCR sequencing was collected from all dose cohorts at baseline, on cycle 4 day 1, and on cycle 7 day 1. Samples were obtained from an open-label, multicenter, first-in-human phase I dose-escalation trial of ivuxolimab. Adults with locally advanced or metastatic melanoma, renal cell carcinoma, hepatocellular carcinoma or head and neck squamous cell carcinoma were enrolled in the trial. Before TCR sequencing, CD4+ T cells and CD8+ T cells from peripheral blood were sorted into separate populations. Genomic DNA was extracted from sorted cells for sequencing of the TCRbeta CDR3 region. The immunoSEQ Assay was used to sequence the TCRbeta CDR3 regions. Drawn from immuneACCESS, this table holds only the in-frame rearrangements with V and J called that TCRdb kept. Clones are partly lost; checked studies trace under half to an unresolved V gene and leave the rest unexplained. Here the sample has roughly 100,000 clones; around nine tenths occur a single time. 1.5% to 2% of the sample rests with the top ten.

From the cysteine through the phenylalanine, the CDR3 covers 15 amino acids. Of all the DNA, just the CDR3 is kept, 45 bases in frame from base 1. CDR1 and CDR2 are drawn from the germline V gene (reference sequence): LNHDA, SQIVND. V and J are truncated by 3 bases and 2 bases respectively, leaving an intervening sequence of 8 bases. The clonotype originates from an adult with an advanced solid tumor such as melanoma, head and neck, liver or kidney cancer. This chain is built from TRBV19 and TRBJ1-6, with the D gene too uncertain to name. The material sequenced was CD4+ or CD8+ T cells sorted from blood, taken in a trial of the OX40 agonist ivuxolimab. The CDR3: CASSISPTYNSPLHF. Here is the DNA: TGTGCCAGTAGTATCAGTCCTACCTATAATTCACCCCTCCACTTT.